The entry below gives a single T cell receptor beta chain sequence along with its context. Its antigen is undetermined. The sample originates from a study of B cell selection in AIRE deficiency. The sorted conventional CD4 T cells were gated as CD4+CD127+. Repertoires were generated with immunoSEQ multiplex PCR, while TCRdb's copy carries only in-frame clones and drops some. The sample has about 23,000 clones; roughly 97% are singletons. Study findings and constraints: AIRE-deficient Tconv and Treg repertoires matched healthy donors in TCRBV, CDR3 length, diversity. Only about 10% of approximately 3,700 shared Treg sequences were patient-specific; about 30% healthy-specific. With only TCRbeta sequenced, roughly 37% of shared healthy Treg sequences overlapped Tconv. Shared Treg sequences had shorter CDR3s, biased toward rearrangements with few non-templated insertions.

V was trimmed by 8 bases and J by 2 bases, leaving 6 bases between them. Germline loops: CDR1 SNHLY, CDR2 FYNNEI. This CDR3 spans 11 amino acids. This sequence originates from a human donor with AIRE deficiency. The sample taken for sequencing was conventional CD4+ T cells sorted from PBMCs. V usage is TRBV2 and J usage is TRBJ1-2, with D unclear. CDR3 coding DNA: TGTGCCAGCGATGGAAACTATGGCTACACCTTC. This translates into CASDGNYGYTF.